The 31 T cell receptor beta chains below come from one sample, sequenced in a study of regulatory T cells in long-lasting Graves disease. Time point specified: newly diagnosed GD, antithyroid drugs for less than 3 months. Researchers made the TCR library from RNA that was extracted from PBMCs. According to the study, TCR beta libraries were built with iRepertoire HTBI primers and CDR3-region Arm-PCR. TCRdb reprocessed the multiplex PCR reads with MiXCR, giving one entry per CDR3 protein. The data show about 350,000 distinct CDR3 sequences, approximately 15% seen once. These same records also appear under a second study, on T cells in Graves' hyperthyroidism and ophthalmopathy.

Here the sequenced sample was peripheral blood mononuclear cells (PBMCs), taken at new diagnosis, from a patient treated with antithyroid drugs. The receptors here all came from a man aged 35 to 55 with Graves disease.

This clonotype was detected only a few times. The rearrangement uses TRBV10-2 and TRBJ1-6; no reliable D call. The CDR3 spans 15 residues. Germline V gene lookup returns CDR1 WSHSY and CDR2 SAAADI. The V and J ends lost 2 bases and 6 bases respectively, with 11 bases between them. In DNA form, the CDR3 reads TGCGCCAGCAGTGAGGAGATAGTAACTAATTCACCCCTCCACTTT. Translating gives CASSEEIVTNSPLHF.

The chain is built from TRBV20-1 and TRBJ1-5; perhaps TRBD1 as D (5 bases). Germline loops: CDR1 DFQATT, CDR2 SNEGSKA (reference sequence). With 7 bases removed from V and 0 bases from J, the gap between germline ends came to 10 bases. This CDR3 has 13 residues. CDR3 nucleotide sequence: TGCAGTGGGGCGACAGTTAGCAATCAGCCCCAGCATTTT. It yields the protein CSGATVSNQPQHF.

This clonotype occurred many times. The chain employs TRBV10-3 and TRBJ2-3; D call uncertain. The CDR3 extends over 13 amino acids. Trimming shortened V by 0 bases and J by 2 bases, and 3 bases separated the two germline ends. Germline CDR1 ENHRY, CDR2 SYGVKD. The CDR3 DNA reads TGTGCCATCAGTGAGTCCAACACAGATACGCAGTATTTT. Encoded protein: CAISESNTDTQYF.

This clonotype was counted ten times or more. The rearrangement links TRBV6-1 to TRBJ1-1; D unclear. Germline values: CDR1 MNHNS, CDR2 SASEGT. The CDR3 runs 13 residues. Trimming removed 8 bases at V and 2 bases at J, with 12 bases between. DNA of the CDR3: TGTGCCAGCCAGGTTACGGTAAACACTGAAGCTTTCTTT. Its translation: CASQVTVNTEAFF.

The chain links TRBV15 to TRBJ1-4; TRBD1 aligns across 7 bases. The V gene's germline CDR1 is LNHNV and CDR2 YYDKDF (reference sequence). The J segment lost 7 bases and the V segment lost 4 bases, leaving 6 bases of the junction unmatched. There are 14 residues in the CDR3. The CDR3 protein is CATSNRGLGEKLFF. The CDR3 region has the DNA TGTGCCACCAGCAACAGGGGCTTAGGTGAAAAACTGTTTTTT.

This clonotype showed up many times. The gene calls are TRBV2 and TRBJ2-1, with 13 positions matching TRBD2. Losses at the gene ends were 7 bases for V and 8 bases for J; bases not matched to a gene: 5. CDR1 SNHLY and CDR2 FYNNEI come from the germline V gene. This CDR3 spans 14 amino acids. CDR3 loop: CASKGLAGVDEQFF. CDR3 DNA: TGTGCCAGCAAAGGACTAGCGGGGGTCGATGAGCAGTTCTTC.

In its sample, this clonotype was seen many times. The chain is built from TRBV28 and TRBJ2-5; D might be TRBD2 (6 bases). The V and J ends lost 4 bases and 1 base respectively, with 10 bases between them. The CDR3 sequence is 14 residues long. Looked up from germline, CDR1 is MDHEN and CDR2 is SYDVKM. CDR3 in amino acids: CASSWERVQETQYF. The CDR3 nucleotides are TGTGCCAGCAGTTGGGAGCGGGTCCAAGAGACCCAGTACTTC.

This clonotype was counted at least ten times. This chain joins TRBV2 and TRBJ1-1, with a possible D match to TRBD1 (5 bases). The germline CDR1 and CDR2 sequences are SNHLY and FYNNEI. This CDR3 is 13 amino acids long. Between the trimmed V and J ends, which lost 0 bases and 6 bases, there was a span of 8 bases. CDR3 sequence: CASSEAAGAEAFF. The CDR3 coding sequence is TGTGCCAGCAGTGAAGCGGCGGGGGCTGAAGCTTTCTTT.

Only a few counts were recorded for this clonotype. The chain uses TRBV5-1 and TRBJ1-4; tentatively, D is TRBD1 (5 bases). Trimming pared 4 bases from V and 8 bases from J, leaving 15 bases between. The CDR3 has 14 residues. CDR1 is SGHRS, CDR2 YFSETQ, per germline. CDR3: CASSPGTIGEKLFF. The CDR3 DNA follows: TGCGCCAGCAGCCCCGGGACGATCGGGGAAAAACTGTTTTTT.

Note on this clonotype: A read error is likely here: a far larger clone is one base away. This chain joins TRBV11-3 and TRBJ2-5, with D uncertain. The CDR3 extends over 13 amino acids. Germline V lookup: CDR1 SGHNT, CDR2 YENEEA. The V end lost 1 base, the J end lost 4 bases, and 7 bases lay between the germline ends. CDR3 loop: CASSLGNLETQYF. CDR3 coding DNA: TGTGCCAGCAGCTTAGGCAACCTAGAGACCCAGTACTTC.

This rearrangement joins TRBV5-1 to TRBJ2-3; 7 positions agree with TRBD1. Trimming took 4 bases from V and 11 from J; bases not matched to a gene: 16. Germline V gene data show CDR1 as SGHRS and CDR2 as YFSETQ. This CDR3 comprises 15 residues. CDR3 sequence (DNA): TGCGCCAGCAGCCCCCGACAGGGTAGCACAGATTTGCAGTATTTT. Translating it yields CASSPRQGSTDLQYF.

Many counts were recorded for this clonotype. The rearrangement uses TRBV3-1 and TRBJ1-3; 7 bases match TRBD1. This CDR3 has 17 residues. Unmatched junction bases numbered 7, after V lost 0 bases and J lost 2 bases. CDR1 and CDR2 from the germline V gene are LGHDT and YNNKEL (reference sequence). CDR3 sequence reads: CASSQDLTGFAGNTIYF. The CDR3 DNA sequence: TGTGCCAGCAGCCAAGATCTGACAGGGTTCGCTGGAAACACCATATATTTT.

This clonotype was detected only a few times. The CDR3 here is CASRGTVFSTQYF. CDR3 coding DNA: TGTGCCAGCAGAGGGACAGTGTTTTCGACCCAGTACTTC. The chain employs TRBV2 and TRBJ2-5; TRBD1 agrees at 7 bases. Germline assignment: CDR1 SNHLY and CDR2 FYNNEI. V lost 6 bases and J lost 7; bases outside the gene matches: 8. The length of the CDR3 is 13 residues.

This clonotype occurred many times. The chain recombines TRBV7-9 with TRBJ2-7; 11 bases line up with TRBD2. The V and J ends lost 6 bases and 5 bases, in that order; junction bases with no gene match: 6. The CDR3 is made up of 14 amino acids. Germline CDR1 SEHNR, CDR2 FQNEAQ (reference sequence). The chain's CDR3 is CASSASGGPDEQYF. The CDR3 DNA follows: TGTGCCAGCAGTGCTAGCGGGGGGCCTGACGAGCAGTACTTC.

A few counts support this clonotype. DNA of the CDR3: TGTGCCAGCAGTTCACTTCGGCGGGGGGGCATGAATACGCAGTATTTT. Its translation: CASSSLRRGGMNTQYF. The chain is built from TRBV27 and TRBJ2-3; TRBD2 aligns across 9 bases. Trimming took 4 bases from V and 7 from J; bases not matched to a gene: 12. CDR3 length: 16 amino acids. CDR1 is MNHEY and CDR2 is SMNVEV in the germline V gene (reference sequence).

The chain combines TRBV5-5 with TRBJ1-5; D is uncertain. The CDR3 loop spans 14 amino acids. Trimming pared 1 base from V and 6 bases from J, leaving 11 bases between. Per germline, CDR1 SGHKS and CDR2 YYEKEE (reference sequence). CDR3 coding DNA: TGTGCCAGCAGCTTGTGGGGTATGGGTCAGCCCCAGCATTTT. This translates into CASSLWGMGQPQHF.

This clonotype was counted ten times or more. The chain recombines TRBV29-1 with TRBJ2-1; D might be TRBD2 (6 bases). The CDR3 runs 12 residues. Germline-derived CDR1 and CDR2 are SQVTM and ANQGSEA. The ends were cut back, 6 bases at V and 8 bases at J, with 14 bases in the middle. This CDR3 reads CSVEGQGDEQFF. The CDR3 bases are TGCAGCGTGGAGGGGCAAGGCGATGAGCAGTTCTTC.

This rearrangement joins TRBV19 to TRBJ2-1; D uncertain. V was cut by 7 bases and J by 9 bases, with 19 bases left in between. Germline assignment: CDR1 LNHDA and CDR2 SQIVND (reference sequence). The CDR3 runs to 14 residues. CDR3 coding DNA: TGTGCCAGTAAAAGGTGGCAGGACGGTAGTGAGCAGTTCTTC. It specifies CASKRWQDGSEQFF. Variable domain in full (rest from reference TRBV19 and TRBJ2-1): DGGITQSPKYLFRKEGQNVTLSCEQNLNHDAMYWYRQDPGQGLRLIYYSQIVNDFQKGDIAEGYSVSREKKESFPLTVTSAQKNPTAFYLCASKRWQDGSEQFFGPGTRLTVL.

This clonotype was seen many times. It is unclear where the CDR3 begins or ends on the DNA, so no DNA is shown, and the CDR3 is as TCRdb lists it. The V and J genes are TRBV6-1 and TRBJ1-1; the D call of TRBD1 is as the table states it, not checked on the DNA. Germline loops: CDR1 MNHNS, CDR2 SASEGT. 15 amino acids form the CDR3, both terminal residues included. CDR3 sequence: CASILAGERYTEAFF.

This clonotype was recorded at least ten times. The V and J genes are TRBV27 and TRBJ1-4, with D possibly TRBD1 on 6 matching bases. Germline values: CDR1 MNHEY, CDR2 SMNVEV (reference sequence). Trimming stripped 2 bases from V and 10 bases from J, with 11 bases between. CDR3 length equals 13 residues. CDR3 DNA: TGTGCCAGCAGTTTAGTCGGGGGCGGAAAACTGTTTTTT. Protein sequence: CASSLVGGGKLFF.

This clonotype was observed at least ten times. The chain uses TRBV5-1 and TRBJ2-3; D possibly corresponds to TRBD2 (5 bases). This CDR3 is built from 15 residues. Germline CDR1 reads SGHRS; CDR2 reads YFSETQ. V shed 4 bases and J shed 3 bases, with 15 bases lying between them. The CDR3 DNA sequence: TGCGCCAGCAGCCAGGAAAAGCGGACTACAGATACGCAGTATTTT. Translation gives CASSQEKRTTDTQYF.

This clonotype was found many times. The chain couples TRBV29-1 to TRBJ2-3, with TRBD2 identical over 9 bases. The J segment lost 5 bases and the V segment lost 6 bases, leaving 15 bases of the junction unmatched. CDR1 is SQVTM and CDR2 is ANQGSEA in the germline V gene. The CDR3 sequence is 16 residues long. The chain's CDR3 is CSVFSLGGSGGDTQYF. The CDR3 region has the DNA TGCAGCGTGTTCTCTCTGGGGGGTAGCGGGGGAGATACGCAGTATTTT.

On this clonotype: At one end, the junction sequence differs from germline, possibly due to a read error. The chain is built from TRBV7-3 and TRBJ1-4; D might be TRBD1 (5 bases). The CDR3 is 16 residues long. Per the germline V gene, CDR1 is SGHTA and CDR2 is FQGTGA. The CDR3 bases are TGTGCCAGCAGCTTATGGGGCAATACGGCTAATGAAAACCTGTTTTTT. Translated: CASSLWGNTANENLFF.

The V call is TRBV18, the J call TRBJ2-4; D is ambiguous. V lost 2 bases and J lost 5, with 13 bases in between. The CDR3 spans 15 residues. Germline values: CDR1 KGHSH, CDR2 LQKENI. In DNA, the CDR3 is TGTGCCAGCTCACCAAGATCGAGCCTCGAAAACATTCAGTACTTC. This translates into CASSPRSSLENIQYF.

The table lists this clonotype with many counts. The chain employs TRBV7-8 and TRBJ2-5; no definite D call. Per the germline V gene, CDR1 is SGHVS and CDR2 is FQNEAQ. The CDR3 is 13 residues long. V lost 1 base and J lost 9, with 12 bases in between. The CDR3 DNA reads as TGTGCCAGCAGCTTAGTATCACGGCAGGCCCAGTACTTC. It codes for CASSLVSRQAQYF.

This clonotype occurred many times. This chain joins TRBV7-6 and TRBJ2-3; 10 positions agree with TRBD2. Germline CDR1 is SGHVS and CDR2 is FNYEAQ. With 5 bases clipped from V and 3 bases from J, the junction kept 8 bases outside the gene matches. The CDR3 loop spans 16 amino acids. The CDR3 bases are TGTGCCAGCAGCCCCCGGACTAGCGGAGCAACAGATACGCAGTATTTT. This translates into CASSPRTSGATDTQYF.

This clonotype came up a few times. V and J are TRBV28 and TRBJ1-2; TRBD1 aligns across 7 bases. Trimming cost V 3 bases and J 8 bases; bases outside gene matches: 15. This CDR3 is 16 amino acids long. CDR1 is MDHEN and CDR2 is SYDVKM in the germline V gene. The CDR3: CASSFPPGQRLQGYTF. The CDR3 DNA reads TGTGCCAGCAGTTTCCCCCCGGGACAGCGATTGCAAGGCTACACCTTC.

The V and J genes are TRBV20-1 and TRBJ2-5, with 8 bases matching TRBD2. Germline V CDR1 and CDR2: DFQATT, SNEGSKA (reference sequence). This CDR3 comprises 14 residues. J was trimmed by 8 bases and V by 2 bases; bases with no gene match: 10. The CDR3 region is CSARLGTRMNTQYF. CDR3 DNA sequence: TGCAGTGCTAGACTCGGGACTAGAATGAATACCCAGTACTTC.

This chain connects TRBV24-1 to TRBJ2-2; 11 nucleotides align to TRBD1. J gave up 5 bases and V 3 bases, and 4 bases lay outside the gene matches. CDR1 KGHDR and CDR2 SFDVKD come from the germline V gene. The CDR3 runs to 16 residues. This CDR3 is CATSDPGQGETGELFF. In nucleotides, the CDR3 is TGTGCCACCAGTGATCCGGGACAGGGGGAAACCGGGGAGCTGTTTTTT.

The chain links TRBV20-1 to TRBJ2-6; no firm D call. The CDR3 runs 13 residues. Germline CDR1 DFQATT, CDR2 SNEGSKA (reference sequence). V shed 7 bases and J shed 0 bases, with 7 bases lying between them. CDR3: CSGWRSGANVLTF. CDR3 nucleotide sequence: TGCAGTGGTTGGCGCTCTGGGGCCAACGTCCTGACTTTC.

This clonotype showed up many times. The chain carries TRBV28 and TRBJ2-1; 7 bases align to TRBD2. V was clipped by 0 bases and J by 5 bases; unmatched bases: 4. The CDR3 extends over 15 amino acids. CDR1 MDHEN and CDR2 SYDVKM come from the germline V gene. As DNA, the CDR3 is TGTGCCAGCAGTTTATGGGGGGGGGGAGACAATGAGCAGTTCTTC. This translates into CASSLWGGGDNEQFF.